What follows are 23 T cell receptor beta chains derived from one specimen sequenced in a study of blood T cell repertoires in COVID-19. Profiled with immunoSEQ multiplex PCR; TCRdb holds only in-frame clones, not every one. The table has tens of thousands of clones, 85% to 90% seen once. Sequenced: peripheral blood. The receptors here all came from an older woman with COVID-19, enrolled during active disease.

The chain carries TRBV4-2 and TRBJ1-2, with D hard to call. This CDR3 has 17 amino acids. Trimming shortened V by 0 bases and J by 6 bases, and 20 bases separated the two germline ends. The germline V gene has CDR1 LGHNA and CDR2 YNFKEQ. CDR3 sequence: CASSQEGYRRKADGYTF. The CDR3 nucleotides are TGTGCCAGCAGCCAAGAAGGCTACAGACGTAAAGCAGATGGCTACACCTTC.

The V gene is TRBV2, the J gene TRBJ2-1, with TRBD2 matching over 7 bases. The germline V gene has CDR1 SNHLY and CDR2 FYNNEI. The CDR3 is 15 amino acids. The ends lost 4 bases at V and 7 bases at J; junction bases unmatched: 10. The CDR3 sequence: CASSGSRTSMNEQFF. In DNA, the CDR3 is TGTGCCAGCAGTGGGAGCCGGACTAGTATGAATGAGCAGTTCTTC.

The CDR3 DNA reads as TGTGCCATCAGTGAGGCAGGGGTGTATGGCTACACCTTC. Protein: CAISEAGVYGYTF. The genes are TRBV10-3 and TRBJ1-2; the D gene is possibly TRBD1 (6 bases). Per germline, CDR1 ENHRY and CDR2 SYGVKD. Trimming stripped 2 bases from V and 5 bases from J, with 9 bases between. There are 13 residues in the CDR3.

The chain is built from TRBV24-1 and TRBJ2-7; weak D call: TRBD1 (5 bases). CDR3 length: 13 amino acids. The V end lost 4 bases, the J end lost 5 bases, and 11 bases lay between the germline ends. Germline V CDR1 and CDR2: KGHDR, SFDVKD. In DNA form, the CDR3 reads TGTGCCACCAGTGACTTATCAGGGAACGAGCAGTACTTC. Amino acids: CATSDLSGNEQYF.

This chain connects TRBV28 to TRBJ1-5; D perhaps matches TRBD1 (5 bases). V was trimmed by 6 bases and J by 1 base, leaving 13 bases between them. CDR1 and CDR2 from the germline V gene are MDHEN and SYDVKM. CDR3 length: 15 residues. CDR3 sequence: CASRPSGVSNQPQHF. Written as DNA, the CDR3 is TGTGCCAGCAGGCCCTCGGGGGTCAGCAATCAGCCCCAGCATTTT.

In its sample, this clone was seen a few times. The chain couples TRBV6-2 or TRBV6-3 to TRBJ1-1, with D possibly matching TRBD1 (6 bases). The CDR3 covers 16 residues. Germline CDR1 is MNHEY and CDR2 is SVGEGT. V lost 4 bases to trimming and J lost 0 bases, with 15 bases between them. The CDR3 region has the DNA TGTGCCAGCAGTTTGGCGTCAGGGGTTTTGAACACTGAAGCTTTCTTT. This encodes CASSLASGVLNTEAFF.

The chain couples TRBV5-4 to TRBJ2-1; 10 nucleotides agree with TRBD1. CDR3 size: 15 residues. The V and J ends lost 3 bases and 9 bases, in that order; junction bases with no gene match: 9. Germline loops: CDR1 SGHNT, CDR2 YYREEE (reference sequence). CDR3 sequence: CASSSGQGNWAEQFF. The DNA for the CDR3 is TGTGCCAGCAGCTCGGGACAGGGGAATTGGGCTGAGCAGTTCTTC.

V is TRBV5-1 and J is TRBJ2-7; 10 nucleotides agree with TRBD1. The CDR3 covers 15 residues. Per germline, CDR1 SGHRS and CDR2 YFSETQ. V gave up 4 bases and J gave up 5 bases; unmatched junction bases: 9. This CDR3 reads CASSPGTGVFDEQYF. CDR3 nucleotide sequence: TGCGCCAGCAGCCCTGGGACAGGGGTTTTCGACGAGCAGTACTTC.

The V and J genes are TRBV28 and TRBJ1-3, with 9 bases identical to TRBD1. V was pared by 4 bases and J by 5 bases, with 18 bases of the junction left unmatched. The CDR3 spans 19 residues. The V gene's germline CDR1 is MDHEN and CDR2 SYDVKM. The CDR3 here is CASSSIYATDRGSRNTIYF. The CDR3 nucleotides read TGTGCCAGCAGTTCTATATACGCCACCGACAGGGGGAGCCGAAACACCATATATTTT.

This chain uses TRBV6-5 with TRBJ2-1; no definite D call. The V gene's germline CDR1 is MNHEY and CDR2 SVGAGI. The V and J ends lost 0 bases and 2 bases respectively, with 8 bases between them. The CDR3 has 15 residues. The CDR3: CASSYSRLTYNEQFF. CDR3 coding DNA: TGTGCCAGCAGTTACTCGCGGTTAACCTACAATGAGCAGTTCTTC.

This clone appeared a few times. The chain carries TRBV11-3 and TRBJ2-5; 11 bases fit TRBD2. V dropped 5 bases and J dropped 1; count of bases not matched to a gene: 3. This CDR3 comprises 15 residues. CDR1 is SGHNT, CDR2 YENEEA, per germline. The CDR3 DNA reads TGTGCCAGCAGCCCCGGGACTAGCGGCCAAGAGACCCAGTACTTC. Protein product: CASSPGTSGQETQYF. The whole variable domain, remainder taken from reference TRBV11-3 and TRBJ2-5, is EAGVVQSPRYKIIEKKQPVAFWCNPISGHNTLYWYLQNLGQGPELLIRYENEEAVDDSQLPKDRFSAERLKGVDSTLKIQPAELGDSAVYLCASSPGTSGQETQYFGPGTRLLVL.

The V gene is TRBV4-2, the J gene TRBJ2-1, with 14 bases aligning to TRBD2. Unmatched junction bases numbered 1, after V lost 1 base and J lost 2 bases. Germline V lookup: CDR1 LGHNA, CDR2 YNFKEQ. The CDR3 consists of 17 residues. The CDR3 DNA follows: TGTGCCAGCAGCCAAGGGGGACTAGCGGGGGCCTACAATGAGCAGTTCTTC. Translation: CASSQGGLAGAYNEQFF.

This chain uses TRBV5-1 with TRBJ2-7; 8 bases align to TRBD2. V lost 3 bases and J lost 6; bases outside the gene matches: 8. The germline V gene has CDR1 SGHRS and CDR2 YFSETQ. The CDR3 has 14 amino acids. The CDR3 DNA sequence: TGCGCCAGCAGCTCCTCGGGACTAGTAACCGAGCAGTACTTC. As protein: CASSSSGLVTEQYF. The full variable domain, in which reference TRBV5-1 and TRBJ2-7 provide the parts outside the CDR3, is KAGVTQTPRYLIKTRGQQVTLSCSPISGHRSVSWYQQTPGQGLQFLFEYFSETQRNKGNFPGRFSGRQFSNSRSEMNVSTLELGDSALYLCASSSSGLVTEQYFGPGTRLTVT.

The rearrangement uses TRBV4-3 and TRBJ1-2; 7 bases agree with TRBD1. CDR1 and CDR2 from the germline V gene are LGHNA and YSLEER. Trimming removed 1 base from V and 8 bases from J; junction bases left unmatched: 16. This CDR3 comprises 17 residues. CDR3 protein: CASSQVRTGAVVDGYTF. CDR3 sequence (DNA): TGCGCCAGCAGCCAAGTCCGGACAGGCGCGGTAGTTGACGGCTACACCTTC.

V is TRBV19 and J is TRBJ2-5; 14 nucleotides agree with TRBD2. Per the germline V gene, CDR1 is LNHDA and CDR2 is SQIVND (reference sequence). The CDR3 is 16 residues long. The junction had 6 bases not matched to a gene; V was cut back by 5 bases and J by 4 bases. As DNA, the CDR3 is TGTGCCAGTAGTTCGGGACTAGCGGGAGAGGGAGAGACCCAGTACTTC. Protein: CASSSGLAGEGETQYF.

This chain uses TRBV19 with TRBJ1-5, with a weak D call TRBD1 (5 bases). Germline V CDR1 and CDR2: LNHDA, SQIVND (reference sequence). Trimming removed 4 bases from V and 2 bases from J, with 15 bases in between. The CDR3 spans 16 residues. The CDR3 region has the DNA TGTGCCAGTAGTAATGGGCGGGGCTTCGGCAATCAGCCCCAGCATTTT. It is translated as CASSNGRGFGNQPQHF.

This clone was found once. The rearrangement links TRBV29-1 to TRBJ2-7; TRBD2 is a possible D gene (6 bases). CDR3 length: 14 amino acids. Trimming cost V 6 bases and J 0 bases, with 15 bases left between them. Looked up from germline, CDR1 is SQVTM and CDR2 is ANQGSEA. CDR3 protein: CSVETSLSSYEQYF. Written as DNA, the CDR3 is TGCAGCGTCGAAACTAGCTTAAGCTCCTACGAGCAGTACTTC.

The CDR3 DNA sequence: TGTGCCAGCAGCGCGGACAGGGGAGGGGAGACCCAGTACTTC. This sequence encodes CASSADRGGETQYF. V and J are TRBV5-6 and TRBJ2-5, with 9 bases matching TRBD1. The germline V gene has CDR1 SGHDT and CDR2 YYEEEE. The trim removed 4 bases at V and 5 bases at J, leaving 6 bases unmatched. The CDR3 spans 14 residues.

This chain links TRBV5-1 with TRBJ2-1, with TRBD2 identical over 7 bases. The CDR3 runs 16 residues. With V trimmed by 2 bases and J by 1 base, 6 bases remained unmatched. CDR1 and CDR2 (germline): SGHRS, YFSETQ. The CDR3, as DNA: TGCGCCAGCAGCTTTCGCGGGAGTCGATCCTACAATGAGCAGTTCTTC. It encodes CASSFRGSRSYNEQFF. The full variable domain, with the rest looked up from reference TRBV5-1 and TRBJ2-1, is KAGVTQTPRYLIKTRGQQVTLSCSPISGHRSVSWYQQTPGQGLQFLFEYFSETQRNKGNFPGRFSGRQFSNSRSEMNVSTLELGDSALYLCASSFRGSRSYNEQFFGPGTRLTVL.

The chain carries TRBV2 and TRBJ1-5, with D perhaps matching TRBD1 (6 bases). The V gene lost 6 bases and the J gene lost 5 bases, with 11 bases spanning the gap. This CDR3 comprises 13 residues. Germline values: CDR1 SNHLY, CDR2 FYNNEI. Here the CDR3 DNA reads TGTGCCAGCAGCCCCGAGGGGGATCAGCCCCAGCATTTT. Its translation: CASSPEGDQPQHF.

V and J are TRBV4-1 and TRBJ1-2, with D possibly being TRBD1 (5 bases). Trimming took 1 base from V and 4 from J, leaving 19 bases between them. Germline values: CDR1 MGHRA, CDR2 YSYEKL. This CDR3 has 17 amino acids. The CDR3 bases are TGCGCCAGCAGCCAAGGCCGGGACGGGAGGCAGGCCTATGGCTACACCTTC. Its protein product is CASSQGRDGRQAYGYTF.

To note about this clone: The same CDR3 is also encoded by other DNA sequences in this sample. The DNA of the CDR3 is TGTGCCAGTAGTACCCCGGGACAGGGTCAAGGCTACACCTTC. The encoded protein is CASSTPGQGQGYTF. The chain is built from TRBV19 and TRBJ1-2, with 9 bases identical to TRBD1. J lost 8 bases, V lost 4 bases, and 8 bases had no gene match. The V gene's germline CDR1 is LNHDA and CDR2 SQIVND (reference sequence). The CDR3 sequence is 14 residues long.

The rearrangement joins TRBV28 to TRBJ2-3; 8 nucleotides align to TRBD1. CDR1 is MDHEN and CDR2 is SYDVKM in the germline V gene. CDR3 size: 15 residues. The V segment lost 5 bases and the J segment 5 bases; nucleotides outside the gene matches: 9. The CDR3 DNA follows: TGTGCCAGCAGTCCGGACAGGGCCCGGATAGATACGCAGTATTTT. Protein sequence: CASSPDRARIDTQYF.